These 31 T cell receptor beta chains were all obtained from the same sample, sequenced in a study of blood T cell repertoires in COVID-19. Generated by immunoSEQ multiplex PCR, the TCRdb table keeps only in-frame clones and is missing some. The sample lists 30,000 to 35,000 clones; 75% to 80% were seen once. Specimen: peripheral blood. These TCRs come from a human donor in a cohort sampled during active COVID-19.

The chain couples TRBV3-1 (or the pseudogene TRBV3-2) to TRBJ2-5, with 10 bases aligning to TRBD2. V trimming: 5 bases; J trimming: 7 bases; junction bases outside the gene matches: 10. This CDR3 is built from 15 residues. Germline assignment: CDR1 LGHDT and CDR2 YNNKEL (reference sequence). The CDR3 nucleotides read TGTGCCAGCAGCGTAGCGGGAGGCCGAAGGAGGACCCAGTACTTC. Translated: CASSVAGGRRRTQYF.

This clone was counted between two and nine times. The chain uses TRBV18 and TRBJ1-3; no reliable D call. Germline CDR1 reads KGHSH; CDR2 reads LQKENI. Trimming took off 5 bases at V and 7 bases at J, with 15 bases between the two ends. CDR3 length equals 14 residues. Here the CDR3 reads CASSSGRSPNTIYF. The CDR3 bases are TGTGCCAGCTCATCGGGTCGCTCCCCGAACACCATATATTTT.

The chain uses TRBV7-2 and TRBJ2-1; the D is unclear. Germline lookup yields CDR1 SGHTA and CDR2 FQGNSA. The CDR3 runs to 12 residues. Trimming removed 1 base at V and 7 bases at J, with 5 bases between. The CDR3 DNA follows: TGTGCCAGCAGCTTAGAGAGGAATGAGCAGTTCTTC. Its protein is CASSLERNEQFF. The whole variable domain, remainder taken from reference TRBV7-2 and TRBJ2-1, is GAGVSQSPSNKVTEKGKDVELRCDPISGHTALYWYRQSLGQGLEFLIYFQGNSAPDKSGLPSDRFSAERTGGSVSTLTIQRTQQEDSAVYLCASSLERNEQFFGPGTRLTVL.

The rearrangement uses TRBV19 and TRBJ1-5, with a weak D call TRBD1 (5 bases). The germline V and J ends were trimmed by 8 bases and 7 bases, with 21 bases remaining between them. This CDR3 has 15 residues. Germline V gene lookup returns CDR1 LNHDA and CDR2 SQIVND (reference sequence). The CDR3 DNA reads TGTGCCAGTGTCGGCGGGGGGTCGCGGCAACAGCCCCAGCATTTT. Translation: CASVGGGSRQQPQHF.

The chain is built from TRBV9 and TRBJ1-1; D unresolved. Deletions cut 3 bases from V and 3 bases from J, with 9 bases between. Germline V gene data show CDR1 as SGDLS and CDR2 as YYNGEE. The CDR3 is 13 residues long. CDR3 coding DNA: TGTGCCAGCAGCGCAGAATGGCACACTGAAGCTTTCTTT. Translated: CASSAEWHTEAFF.

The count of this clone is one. CDR3 nucleotide sequence: TGTGCCAGCAGCTCCCACTTGCGGGGGGGGATCGCCTACAATGAGCAGTTCTTC. Translation gives CASSSHLRGGIAYNEQFF. The V gene is TRBV5-6, the J gene TRBJ2-1, with 9 bases identical to TRBD2. The CDR3 has 18 amino acids. Germline trimming cut 3 bases from V and 2 bases from J; bases unmatched to any gene: 12. CDR1 SGHDT and CDR2 YYEEEE come from the germline V gene.

In DNA form, the CDR3 reads TGTGCCACCAGCAGAGGGGGACAGGGAAGGGAAGAGACCCAGTACTTC. Amino acid sequence: CATSRGGQGREETQYF. The chain joins TRBV15 to TRBJ2-5; 9 bases fit TRBD1. Trimming took 1 base from V and 3 from J; bases not matched to a gene: 6. The CDR3 loop spans 16 amino acids. Per the germline V gene, CDR1 is LNHNV and CDR2 is YYDKDF (reference sequence).

CDR3 in amino acids: CASSLDPSVEQYF. DNA for the CDR3: TGTGCCAGCAGCTTAGATCCTAGCGTCGAGCAGTACTTC. The chain combines TRBV7-8 with TRBJ2-7; a weak D match, TRBD2 (6 bases). CDR1 and CDR2 from the germline V gene are SGHVS and FQNEAQ. V was clipped by 1 base and J by 6 bases, with 10 bases between them. The CDR3 spans 13 residues.

DNA for the CDR3: TGTGCCAGCAGTTTAATATCGAGCGGGAGAGGCTACGAGCAGTACTTC. It is translated as CASSLISSGRGYEQYF. V usage is TRBV28 and J usage is TRBJ2-7; 8 bases fit TRBD2. This CDR3 is 16 amino acids long. Trimming at V came to 2 bases and at J to 3 bases, leaving 9 bases not matched to a gene. Looked up from germline, CDR1 is MDHEN and CDR2 is SYDVKM.

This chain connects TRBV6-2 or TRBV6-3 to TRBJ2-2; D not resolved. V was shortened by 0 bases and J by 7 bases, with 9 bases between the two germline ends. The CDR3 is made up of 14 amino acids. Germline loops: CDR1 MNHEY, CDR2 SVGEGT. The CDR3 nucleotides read TGTGCCAGCAGTTACTCCCCCAGACACGGGGAGCTGTTTTTT. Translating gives CASSYSPRHGELFF.

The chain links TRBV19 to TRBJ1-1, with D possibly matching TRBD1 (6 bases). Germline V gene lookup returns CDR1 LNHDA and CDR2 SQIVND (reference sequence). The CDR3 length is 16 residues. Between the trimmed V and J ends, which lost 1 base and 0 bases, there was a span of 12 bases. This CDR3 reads CASSIVPRGMNTEAFF. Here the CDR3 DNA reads TGTGCCAGTAGTATAGTCCCCAGGGGCATGAACACTGAAGCTTTCTTT.

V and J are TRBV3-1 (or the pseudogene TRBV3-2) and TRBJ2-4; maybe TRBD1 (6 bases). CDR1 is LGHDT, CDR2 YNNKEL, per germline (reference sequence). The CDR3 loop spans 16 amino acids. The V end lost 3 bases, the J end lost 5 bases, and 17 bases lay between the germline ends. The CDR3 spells CASSQRVQGRENIQYF. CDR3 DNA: TGTGCCAGCAGCCAGAGGGTACAGGGTAGGGAAAACATTCAGTACTTC.

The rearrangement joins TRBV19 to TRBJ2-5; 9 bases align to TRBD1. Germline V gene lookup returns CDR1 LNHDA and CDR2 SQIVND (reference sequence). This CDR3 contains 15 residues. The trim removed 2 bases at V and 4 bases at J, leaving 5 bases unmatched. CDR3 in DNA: TGTGCCAGTAGTATATGGACAGGGGACCTAGAGACCCAGTACTTC. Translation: CASSIWTGDLETQYF.

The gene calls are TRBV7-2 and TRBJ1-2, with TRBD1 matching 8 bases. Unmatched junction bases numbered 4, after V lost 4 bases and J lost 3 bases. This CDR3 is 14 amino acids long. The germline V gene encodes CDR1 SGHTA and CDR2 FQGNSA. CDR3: CASSSRTGYYGYTF. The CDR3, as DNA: TGTGCCAGCAGCTCCCGGACAGGGTACTATGGCTACACCTTC.

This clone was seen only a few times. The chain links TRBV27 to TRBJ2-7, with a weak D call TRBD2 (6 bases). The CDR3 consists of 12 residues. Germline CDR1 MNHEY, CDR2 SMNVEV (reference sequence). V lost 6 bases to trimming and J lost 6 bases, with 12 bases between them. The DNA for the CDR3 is TGTGCCAGCAGAAGGACCGGGGGCGAGCAGTACTTC. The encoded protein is CASRRTGGEQYF.

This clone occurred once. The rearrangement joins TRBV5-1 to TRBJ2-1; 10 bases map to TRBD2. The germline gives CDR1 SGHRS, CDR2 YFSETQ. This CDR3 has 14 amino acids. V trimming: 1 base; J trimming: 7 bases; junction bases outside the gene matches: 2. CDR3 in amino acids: CASSLSGGANEQFF. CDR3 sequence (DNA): TGCGCCAGCAGCTTGAGCGGGGGGGCTAATGAGCAGTTCTTC.

The CDR3: CASSGVAIPRPWVVSPLHF. In DNA form, the CDR3 reads TGTGCCAGCTCAGGAGTGGCGATCCCGCGCCCGTGGGTAGTCTCACCCCTCCACTTT. This chain connects TRBV18 to TRBJ1-6; D gene uncertain. V was shortened by 5 bases and J by 10 bases, with 30 bases between the two germline ends. Looked up from germline, CDR1 is KGHSH and CDR2 is LQKENI. The CDR3 extends over 19 amino acids.

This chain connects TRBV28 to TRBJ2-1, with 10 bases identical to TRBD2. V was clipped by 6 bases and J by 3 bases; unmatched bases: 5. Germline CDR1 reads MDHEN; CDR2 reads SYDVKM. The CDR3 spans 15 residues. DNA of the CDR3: TGTGCCAGCAGGGTAGCGGGAGGAGTCTACAATGAGCAGTTCTTC. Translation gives CASRVAGGVYNEQFF.

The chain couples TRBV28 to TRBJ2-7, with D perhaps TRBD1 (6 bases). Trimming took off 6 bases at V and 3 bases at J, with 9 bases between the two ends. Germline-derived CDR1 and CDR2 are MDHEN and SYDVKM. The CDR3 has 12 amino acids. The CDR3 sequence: CASSQGSYEQYF. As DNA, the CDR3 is TGTGCCAGCAGCCAGGGGAGCTACGAGCAGTACTTC.

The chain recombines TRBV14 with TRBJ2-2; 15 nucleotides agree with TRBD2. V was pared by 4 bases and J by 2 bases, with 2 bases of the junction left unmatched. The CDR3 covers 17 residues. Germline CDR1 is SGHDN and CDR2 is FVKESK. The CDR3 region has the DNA TGTGCCAGCAGCCGGGGACTAGCGGGAGGTAACACCGGGGAGCTGTTTTTT. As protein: CASSRGLAGGNTGELFF.

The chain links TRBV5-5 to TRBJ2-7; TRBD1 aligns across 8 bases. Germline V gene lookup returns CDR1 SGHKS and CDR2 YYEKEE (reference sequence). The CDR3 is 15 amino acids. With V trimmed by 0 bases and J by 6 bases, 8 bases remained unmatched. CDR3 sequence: CASSLDTDRVTEQYF. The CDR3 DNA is TGTGCCAGCAGCTTGGATACGGACAGGGTCACCGAGCAGTACTTC.

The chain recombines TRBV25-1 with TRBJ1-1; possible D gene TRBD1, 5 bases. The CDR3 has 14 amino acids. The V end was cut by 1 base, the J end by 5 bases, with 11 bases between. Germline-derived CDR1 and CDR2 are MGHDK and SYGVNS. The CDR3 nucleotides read TGTGCCAGCAGTGAATTGCGGGGGGGAACTGAAGCTTTCTTT. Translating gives CASSELRGGTEAFF.

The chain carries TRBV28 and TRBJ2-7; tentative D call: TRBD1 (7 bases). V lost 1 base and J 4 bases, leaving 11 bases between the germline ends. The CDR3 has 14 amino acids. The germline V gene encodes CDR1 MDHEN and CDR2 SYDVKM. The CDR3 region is CASSLSAGGYEQYF. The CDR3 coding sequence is TGTGCCAGCAGTTTATCGGCAGGGGGGTACGAGCAGTACTTC.

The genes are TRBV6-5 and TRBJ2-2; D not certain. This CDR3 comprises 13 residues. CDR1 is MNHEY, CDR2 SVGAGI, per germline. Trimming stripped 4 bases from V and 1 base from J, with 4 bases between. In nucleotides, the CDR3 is TGTGCCAGCAGTTTCAAGAACACCGGGGAGCTGTTTTTT. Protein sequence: CASSFKNTGELFF.

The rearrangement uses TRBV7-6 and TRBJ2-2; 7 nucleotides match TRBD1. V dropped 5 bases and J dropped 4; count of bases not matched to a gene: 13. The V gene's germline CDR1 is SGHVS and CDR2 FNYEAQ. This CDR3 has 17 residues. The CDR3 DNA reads TGTGCCAGCAGCCGATTGTACAGGGGATCACCCACCGGGGAGCTGTTTTTT. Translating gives CASSRLYRGSPTGELFF.

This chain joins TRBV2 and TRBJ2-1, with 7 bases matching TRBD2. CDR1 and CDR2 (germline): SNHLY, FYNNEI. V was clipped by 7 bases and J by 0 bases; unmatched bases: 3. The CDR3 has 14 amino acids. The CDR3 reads CASKLAPSYNEQFF. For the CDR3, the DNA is TGTGCCAGCAAACTAGCGCCCTCCTACAATGAGCAGTTCTTC. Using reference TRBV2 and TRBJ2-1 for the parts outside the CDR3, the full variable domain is EPEVTQTPSHQVTQMGQEVILRCVPISNHLYFYWYRQILGQKVEFLVSFYNNEISEKSEIFDDQFSVERPDGSNFTLKIRSTKLEDSAMYFCASKLAPSYNEQFFGPGTRLTVL.

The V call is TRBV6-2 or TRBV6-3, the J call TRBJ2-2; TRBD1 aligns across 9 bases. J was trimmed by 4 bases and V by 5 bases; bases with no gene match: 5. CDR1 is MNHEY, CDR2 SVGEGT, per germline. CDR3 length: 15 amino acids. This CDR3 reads CASSQTGGITGELFF. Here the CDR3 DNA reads TGTGCCAGCAGTCAAACAGGGGGCATCACCGGGGAGCTGTTTTTT.

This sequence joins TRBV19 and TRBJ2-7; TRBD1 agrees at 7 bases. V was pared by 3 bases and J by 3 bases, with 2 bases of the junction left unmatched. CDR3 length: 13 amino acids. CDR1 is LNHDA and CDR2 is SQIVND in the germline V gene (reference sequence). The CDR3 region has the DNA TGTGCCAGTAGTATCGGGACAGTCTACGAGCAGTACTTC. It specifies CASSIGTVYEQYF. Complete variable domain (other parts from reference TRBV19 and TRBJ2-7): DGGITQSPKYLFRKEGQNVTLSCEQNLNHDAMYWYRQDPGQGLRLIYYSQIVNDFQKGDIAEGYSVSREKKESFPLTVTSAQKNPTAFYLCASSIGTVYEQYFGPGTRLTVT.

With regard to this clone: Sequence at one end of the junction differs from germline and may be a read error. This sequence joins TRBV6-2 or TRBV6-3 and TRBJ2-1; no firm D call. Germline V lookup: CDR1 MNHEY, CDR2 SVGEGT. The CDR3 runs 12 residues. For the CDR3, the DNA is TGTGCCAGCAGTTACTCGAATAGATCCCCACTCTTC. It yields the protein CASSYSNRSPLF.

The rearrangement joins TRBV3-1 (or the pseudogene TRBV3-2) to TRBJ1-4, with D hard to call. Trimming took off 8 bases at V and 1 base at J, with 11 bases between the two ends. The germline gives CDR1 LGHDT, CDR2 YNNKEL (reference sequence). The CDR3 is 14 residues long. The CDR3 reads CASGTTLTNEKLFF. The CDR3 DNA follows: TGTGCCAGCGGAACGACACTAACTAATGAAAAACTGTTTTTT.

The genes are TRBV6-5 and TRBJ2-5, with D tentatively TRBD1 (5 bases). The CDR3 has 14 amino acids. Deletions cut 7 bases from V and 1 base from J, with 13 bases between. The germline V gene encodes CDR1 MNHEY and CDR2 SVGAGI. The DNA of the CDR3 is TGTGCCAGCAACCGACTGACAGTCCAAGAGACCCAGTACTTC. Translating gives CASNRLTVQETQYF.